Presented here are 25 T cell receptor beta chains from one specimen sequenced in a study of cytomegalovirus exposure and HLA in healthy donors. Data came from immunoSEQ multiplex PCR; TCRdb stores just in-frame clones and leaves some out. This sample has around 150,000 clones, with roughly 91% found just once. Sequenced material: PBMCs. The receptor source for this set is a man younger than 35 in good health and CMV-seronegative.

The chain couples TRBV4-3 to TRBJ2-1; the D gene is possibly TRBD2 (5 bases). The CDR3 totals 15 residues. Germline V gene data show CDR1 as LGHNA and CDR2 as YSLEER. V was trimmed by 4 bases and J by 6 bases, leaving 16 bases between them. CDR3 region: CASSPSGTITNEQFF. In DNA form, the CDR3 reads TGCGCCAGCAGCCCCAGCGGAACAATAACCAATGAGCAGTTCTTC.

V usage is TRBV5-4 and J usage is TRBJ2-7, with D tentatively TRBD1 (6 bases). Germline assignment: CDR1 SGHNT and CDR2 YYREEE (reference sequence). This CDR3 has 13 amino acids. The V gene lost 4 bases and the J gene lost 4 bases, with 12 bases spanning the gap. CDR3 amino acids: CASSNRDGYEQYV. As DNA, the CDR3 is TGTGCCAGCAGCAACAGGGACGGGTACGAGCAGTACGTC.

The CDR3 sequence is CASSLVSPNEQFF. The CDR3 DNA sequence: TGTGCCAGCAGCTTAGTATCCCCCAATGAGCAGTTCTTC. This sequence joins TRBV7-8 and TRBJ2-1; no reliable D call. V shed 1 base and J shed 6 bases, with 7 bases lying between them. The germline V gene encodes CDR1 SGHVS and CDR2 FQNEAQ. CDR3 length: 13 residues.

The chain joins TRBV5-6 to TRBJ2-7; no clear D gene. V lost 2 bases and J lost 6, with 6 bases in between. Germline loops: CDR1 SGHDT, CDR2 YYEEEE. This CDR3 has 11 amino acids. CDR3 sequence reads: CASSLQSEQYV. Written as DNA, the CDR3 is TGTGCCAGCAGCTTACAGTCCGAGCAGTACGTC.

This chain links TRBV7-2 with TRBJ2-3, with 9 bases aligning to TRBD1. From germline, CDR1 is SGHTA and CDR2 FQGNSA. The V segment lost 3 bases and the J segment 2 bases; nucleotides outside the gene matches: 6. This CDR3 region has 16 residues. CDR3 sequence reads: CASSFSGTGFTDTQYF. The CDR3 DNA sequence: TGTGCCAGCAGCTTCTCCGGGACAGGGTTCACAGATACGCAGTATTTT.

V usage is TRBV20-1 and J usage is TRBJ2-7; no firm D call. The CDR3 consists of 11 residues. CDR1 and CDR2 from the germline V gene are DFQATT and SNEGSKA (reference sequence). Trimming left V 3 bases short and J 4 bases short, with 7 bases between. The CDR3 DNA reads TGCAGTGCTAGGCATAGATACGAGCAGTACTTC. This codes for CSARHRYEQYF.

The chain is built from TRBV11-3 and TRBJ2-1, with TRBD2 identical over 8 bases. J lost 0 bases, V lost 5 bases, and 6 bases had no gene match. Germline-derived CDR1 and CDR2 are SGHNT and YENEEA. The CDR3 is 16 residues long. The CDR3 region has the DNA TGTGCCAGCAGCCCGAGAAGCGGGAGCTCCTACAATGAGCAGTTCTTC. It encodes CASSPRSGSSYNEQFF.

The rearrangement uses TRBV7-8 and TRBJ1-2; D might be TRBD1 (6 bases). CDR1 SGHVS and CDR2 FQNEAQ come from the germline V gene. V lost 3 bases to trimming and J lost 3 bases, with 8 bases between them. CDR3 size: 13 residues. The CDR3 coding sequence is TGTGCCAGCAGCTTGAGGACAGACTATGGCTACACCTTC. Translating it yields CASSLRTDYGYTF.

V and J are TRBV28 and TRBJ1-5; D might be TRBD1 (6 bases). This CDR3 is 14 amino acids long. V was pared by 5 bases and J by 3 bases, with 11 bases between. Germline V gene lookup returns CDR1 MDHEN and CDR2 SYDVKM. For the CDR3, the DNA is TGTGCCAGCAGTCCGACAGGCTCCAATCAGCCCCAGCATTTT. As protein: CASSPTGSNQPQHF.

The chain couples TRBV29-1 to TRBJ2-5, with 10 bases aligning to TRBD2. The CDR3 length is 15 residues. V lost 4 bases to trimming and J lost 1 base; unmatched junction nucleotides: 6. Germline V CDR1 and CDR2: SQVTM, ANQGSEA. The CDR3 DNA sequence: TGCAGCGTTGCACTAGCGGGACCTTTCCAAGAGACCCAGTACTTC. The encoded protein is CSVALAGPFQETQYF. The complete variable domain, with remaining parts taken from reference TRBV29-1 and TRBJ2-5, reads SAVISQKPSRDICQRGTSLTIQCQVDSQVTMMFWYRQQPGQSLTLIATANQGSEATYESGFVIDKFPISRPNLTFSTLTVSNMSPEDSSIYLCSVALAGPFQETQYFGPGTRLLVL.

The CDR3 bases are TGTGCCAGCAGCTTAGATCAACTAGGGGGTCAAGAGACCCAGTACTTC. This translates into CASSLDQLGGQETQYF. J is TRBJ2-5 and V is TRBV7-9; perhaps TRBD1 as D (6 bases). V was cut by 1 base and J by 2 bases, with 14 bases left in between. Germline V lookup: CDR1 SEHNR, CDR2 FQNEAQ (reference sequence). The CDR3 spans 16 residues.

This clone was detected only a few times. The chain recombines TRBV28 with TRBJ2-3, with 8 nucleotides matching TRBD2. This CDR3 has 14 amino acids. Germline loops: CDR1 MDHEN, CDR2 SYDVKM. V shed 10 bases, J shed 6 bases, and the junction held 12 bases outside the gene matches. CDR3 nucleotides: TGTGCCACCGCCGGGAGGGCGAATCTGGATACGCAGTATTTT. Translation gives CATAGRANLDTQYF.

This sequence joins TRBV30 and TRBJ1-1; D perhaps matches TRBD1 (6 bases). Germline V CDR1 and CDR2: GTSNPN, SVGIG (reference sequence). The germline V and J ends were trimmed by 4 bases and 1 base, with 13 bases remaining between them. The CDR3 has 14 amino acids. CDR3 DNA sequence: TGTGCCTGGACTCGGGGGGCCGCGAACACTGAAGCTTTCTTT. Encoded protein: CAWTRGAANTEAFF.

In this sample, this clone turned up once. The DNA of the CDR3 is TGTGCCAGCAGCTTAGGGACAGGGCCGGGATATGGCTACACCTTC. It is translated as CASSLGTGPGYGYTF. This chain connects TRBV7-2 to TRBJ1-2, with 8 bases aligning to TRBD1. The junction had 6 bases not matched to a gene; V was cut back by 1 base and J by 5 bases. This CDR3 is built from 15 residues. Germline-derived CDR1 and CDR2 are SGHTA and FQGNSA.

Turning to this clone: This CDR3 fails to terminate in the conserved phenylalanine or tryptophan, so it likely reflects a read error. The DNA is left out, because the CDR3 cannot be placed on it with certainty; the CDR3 is given as TCRdb lists it. V and J are TRBV7-8 and TRBJ1-2. Per germline, CDR1 SGHVS and CDR2 FQNEAQ. The CDR3 region is 10 residues in length, termini included. The CDR3 loop reads CASSLGPGRD.

As concerns this clone: Compared with germline, one end of the junction differs, possibly owing to a read error. This rearrangement joins TRBV6-1 to TRBJ2-6, with 7 bases aligning to TRBD1. Germline V gene sequence: CDR1 MNHNS, CDR2 SASEGT. This CDR3 is 16 amino acids long. CDR3 nucleotides: TGTGCCAGCGGTGAACAGGGGTCTACTGGGGCCAACGTCCTGACTTTC. Encoded protein: CASGEQGSTGANVLTF.

V gene TRBV19 combines with J gene TRBJ2-7; a weak D match, TRBD2 (6 bases). V lost 3 bases and J lost 1, with 13 bases in between. The CDR3 has 15 amino acids. CDR1 is LNHDA and CDR2 is SQIVND in the germline V gene (reference sequence). For the CDR3, the DNA is TGTGCCAGTAGTATCTCCTCGGGGGAGTCCTACGAGCAGTACGTC. This codes for CASSISSGESYEQYV.

The V and J genes are TRBV6-4 and TRBJ2-1, with 10 bases lining up with TRBD2. The CDR3 is 15 amino acids. After removal of 4 bases from V and 4 bases from J, the junction contained 4 bases not matched to a gene. Germline V gene sequence: CDR1 MRHNA, CDR2 SNTAGT. CDR3 sequence (DNA): TGTGCCAGCAGTGCCACTAGCGGGAATTACAATGAGCAGTTCTTC. The encoded protein is CASSATSGNYNEQFF.

The chain links TRBV11-1 to TRBJ2-2; possibly TRBD2 for D (6 bases). CDR1 and CDR2 (germline): SGHAT, FQDESV (reference sequence). The CDR3 is 17 amino acids. Between the trimmed V and J ends, which lost 5 bases and 1 base, there was a span of 17 bases. The CDR3 nucleotides read TGTGCCAGCAGCCACCCGTCGCGCGGGAAGAACACCGGGGAGCTGTTTTTT. Translated, it gives CASSHPSRGKNTGELFF.

The genes are TRBV25-1 and TRBJ1-5; no clear D. The V gene's germline CDR1 is MGHDK and CDR2 SYGVNS. CDR3 length: 15 residues. The V gene lost 6 bases and the J gene lost 5 bases, with 17 bases spanning the gap. The CDR3 nucleotides are TGTGCCAGCAGAATAAGGAGAGCCGGAGATCAGCCCCAGCATTTT. It translates to CASRIRRAGDQPQHF.

V gene TRBV4-3 combines with J gene TRBJ2-3; 10 positions agree with TRBD2. V lost 3 bases, J lost 4 bases, and 7 bases stayed unmatched. The CDR3 sequence is 16 residues long. Germline V gene lookup returns CDR1 LGHNA and CDR2 YSLEER. The CDR3 loop is CASSHKRAGGSDTQYF. The CDR3 DNA sequence: TGCGCCAGCAGCCATAAGAGAGCGGGAGGGTCAGATACGCAGTATTTT.

This clone appeared a single time. V is TRBV7-2 and J is TRBJ2-2; weak D call: TRBD2 (6 bases). This CDR3 is 16 amino acids long. Deletions cut 1 base from V and 5 bases from J, with 14 bases between. Germline V CDR1 and CDR2: SGHTA, FQGNSA. The CDR3 sequence: CASSLESMAGTGELFF. CDR3 coding DNA: TGTGCCAGCAGCTTAGAGTCGATGGCGGGAACCGGGGAGCTGTTTTTT.

In its sample, this clone was seen once. V and J are TRBV29-1 and TRBJ1-3; TRBD1 is a possible D gene (6 bases). This CDR3 is 14 amino acids long. CDR1 and CDR2 from the germline V gene are SQVTM and ANQGSEA. V was pared by 3 bases and J by 7 bases, with 16 bases between. The DNA for the CDR3 is TGCAGCGTTGAGGGGGGGGCGGCGAGGAACACCATATATTTT. As protein: CSVEGGAARNTIYF.

The chain has TRBV7-9 and TRBJ2-1; the D is unclear. V was shortened by 5 bases and J by 5 bases, with 16 bases between the two germline ends. The germline V gene has CDR1 SEHNR and CDR2 FQNEAQ (reference sequence). The CDR3 covers 15 residues. CDR3 loop: CASSRTATVNNEQFF. CDR3 in DNA: TGTGCCAGCAGCCGAACAGCCACTGTAAACAATGAGCAGTTCTTC.

The chain links TRBV6-5 to TRBJ2-1, with D maybe TRBD2 (6 bases). CDR1 and CDR2 from the germline V gene are MNHEY and SVGAGI. The CDR3 has 11 residues. V lost 5 bases and J 8 bases, leaving 7 bases between the germline ends. CDR3 in DNA: TGTGCCAGCAGTCAGCGGGATGAGCAGTTCTTC. Translated: CASSQRDEQFF.